This record concerns one T cell receptor (beta chain) sequence. Its target is unknown. In TCRdb, the reads were re-called with MiXCR into one record per CDR3 protein. The sample shows roughly 700,000 distinct CDR3 sequences, around 35% of them seen only once. Trimming took 10 bases from V and 10 from J, leaving 13 bases between them. CDR3 size: 10 residues. The germline V gene encodes CDR1 LNHDA and CDR2 SQIVND (reference sequence). This sample was included in a study of T cell repertoires in cytomegalovirus infection. Study summary: Through public TCR beta signatures, both CMV infection and matching HLA type were indicated. Overall study findings and caveats: CMV-specific TCR beta clonotypes restricted by HLA-C were the ones dominating the ex vivo response.

Sequencing was performed on cultured PBMCs, taken from culture after CMV antigen stimulation. This TCR was recovered from a human donor in good health (CMV status not recorded). Some clones in this sample may be carry-over from other donors' samples. The chain couples TRBV19 to TRBJ1-2; unclear D gene. The CDR3 DNA reads as TGTGCCACTGGACCCCACTTCTACACCTTC. Amino acid sequence: CATGPHFYTF.